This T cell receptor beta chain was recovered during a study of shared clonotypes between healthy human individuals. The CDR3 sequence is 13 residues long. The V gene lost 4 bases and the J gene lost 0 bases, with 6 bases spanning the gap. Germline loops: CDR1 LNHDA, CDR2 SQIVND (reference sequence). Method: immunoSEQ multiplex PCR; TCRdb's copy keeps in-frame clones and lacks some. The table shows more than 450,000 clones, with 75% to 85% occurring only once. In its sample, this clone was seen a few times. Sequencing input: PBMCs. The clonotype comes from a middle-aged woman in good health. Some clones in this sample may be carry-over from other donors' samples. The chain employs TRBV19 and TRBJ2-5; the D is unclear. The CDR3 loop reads CASSKENQETQYF. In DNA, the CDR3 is TGTGCCAGTAGTAAAGAAAACCAAGAGACCCAGTACTTC.